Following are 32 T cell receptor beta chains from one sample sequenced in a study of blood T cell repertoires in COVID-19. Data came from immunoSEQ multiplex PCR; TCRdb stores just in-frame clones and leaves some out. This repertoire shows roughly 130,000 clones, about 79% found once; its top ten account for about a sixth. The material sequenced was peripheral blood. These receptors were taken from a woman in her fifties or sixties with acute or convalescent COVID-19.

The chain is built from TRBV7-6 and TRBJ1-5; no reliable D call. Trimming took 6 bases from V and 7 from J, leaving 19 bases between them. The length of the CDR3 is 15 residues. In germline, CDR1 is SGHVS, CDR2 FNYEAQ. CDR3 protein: CASRREPPGKQPQHF. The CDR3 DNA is TGTGCCAGCAGACGAGAGCCTCCGGGTAAGCAGCCCCAGCATTTT.

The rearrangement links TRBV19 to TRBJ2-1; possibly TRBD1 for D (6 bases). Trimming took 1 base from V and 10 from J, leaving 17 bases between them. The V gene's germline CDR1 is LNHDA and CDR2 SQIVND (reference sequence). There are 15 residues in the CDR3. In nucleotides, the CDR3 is TGTGCCAGTAGTATAGGAGGGAGCAGGGGTCAGGAGCAGTTCTTC. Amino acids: CASSIGGSRGQEQFF.

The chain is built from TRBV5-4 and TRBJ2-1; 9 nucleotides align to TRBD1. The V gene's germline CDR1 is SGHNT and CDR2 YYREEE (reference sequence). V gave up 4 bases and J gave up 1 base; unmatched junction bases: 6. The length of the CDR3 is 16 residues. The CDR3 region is CASSTGDRGSYNEQFF. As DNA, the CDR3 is TGTGCCAGCAGCACCGGAGACAGGGGGTCCTACAATGAGCAGTTCTTC.

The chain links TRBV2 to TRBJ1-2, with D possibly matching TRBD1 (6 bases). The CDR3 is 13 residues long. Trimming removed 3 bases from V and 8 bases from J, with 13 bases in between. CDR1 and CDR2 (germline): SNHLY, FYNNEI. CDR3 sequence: CASSEVKGVGYTF. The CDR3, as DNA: TGTGCCAGCAGTGAGGTGAAGGGGGTCGGCTACACCTTC.

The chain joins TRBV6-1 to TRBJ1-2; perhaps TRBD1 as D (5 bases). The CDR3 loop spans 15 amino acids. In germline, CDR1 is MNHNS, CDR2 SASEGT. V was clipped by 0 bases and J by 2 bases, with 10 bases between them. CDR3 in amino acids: CASSEAIQANYGYTF. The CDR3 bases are TGTGCCAGCAGTGAAGCGATACAGGCCAACTATGGCTACACCTTC.

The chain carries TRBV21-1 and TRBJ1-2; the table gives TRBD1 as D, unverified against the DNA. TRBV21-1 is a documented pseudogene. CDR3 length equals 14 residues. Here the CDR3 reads CASSKWQTNYGYTF. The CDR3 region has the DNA TGTGCCAGCAGCAAATGGCAAACTAACTATGGCTACACCTTC.

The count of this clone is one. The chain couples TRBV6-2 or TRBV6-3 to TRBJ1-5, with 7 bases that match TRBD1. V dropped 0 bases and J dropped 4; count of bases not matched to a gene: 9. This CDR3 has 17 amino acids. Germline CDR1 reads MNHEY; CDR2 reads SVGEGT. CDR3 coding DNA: TGTGCCAGCAGTTACTCAGGGACAGCCATGCTGAATCAGCCCCAGCATTTT. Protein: CASSYSGTAMLNQPQHF.

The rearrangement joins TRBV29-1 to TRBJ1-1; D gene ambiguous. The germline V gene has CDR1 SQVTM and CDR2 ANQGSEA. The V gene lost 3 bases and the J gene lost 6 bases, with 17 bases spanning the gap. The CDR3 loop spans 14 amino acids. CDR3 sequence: CSVDGVVGRPEAFF. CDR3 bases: TGCAGCGTTGACGGGGTAGTCGGGAGACCTGAAGCTTTCTTT.

The DNA for the CDR3 is TGCAGTGCTAGTGGGGCAGGGACAGGTTCACCCCTCCACTTT. Protein: CSASGAGTGSPLHF. The genes are TRBV20-1 and TRBJ1-6, with TRBD1 matching over 8 bases. Germline assignment: CDR1 DFQATT and CDR2 SNEGSKA (reference sequence). V lost 3 bases and J lost 9; bases outside the gene matches: 7. The CDR3 extends over 14 amino acids.

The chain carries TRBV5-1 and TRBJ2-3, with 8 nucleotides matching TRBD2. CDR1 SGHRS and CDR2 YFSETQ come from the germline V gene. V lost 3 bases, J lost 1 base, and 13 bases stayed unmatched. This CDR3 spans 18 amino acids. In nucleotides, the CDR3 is TGCGCCAGCAGCTCCCGACCATACAGCGGGGGAGGCACAGATACGCAGTATTTT. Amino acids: CASSSRPYSGGGTDTQYF. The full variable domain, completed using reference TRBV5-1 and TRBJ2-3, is KAGVTQTPRYLIKTRGQQVTLSCSPISGHRSVSWYQQTPGQGLQFLFEYFSETQRNKGNFPGRFSGRQFSNSRSEMNVSTLELGDSALYLCASSSRPYSGGGTDTQYFGPGTRLTVL.

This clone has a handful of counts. The CDR3 sequence: CASSKQTGGAGANVLTF. The CDR3 DNA reads as TGTGCCAGCAGCAAACAGACGGGGGGCGCTGGGGCCAACGTCCTGACTTTC. This chain connects TRBV21-1 to TRBJ2-6; the table's D call TRBD2 went unverified against the DNA. TRBV21-1 is reported as a pseudogene. CDR3 length: 17 residues.

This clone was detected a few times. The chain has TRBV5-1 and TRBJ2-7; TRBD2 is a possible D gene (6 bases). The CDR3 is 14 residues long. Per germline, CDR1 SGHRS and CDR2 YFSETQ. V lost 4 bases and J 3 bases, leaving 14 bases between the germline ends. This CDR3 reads CASSPGTPNYEQYF. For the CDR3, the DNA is TGCGCCAGCAGCCCCGGGACTCCTAACTACGAGCAGTACTTC.

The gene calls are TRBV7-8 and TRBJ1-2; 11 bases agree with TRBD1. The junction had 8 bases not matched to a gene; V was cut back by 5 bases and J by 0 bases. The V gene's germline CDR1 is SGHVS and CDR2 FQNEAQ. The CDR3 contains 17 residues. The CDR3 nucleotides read TGTGCCAGCAGCCCGACCGGACAGGGGGCAGCTAACTATGGCTACACCTTC. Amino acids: CASSPTGQGAANYGYTF.

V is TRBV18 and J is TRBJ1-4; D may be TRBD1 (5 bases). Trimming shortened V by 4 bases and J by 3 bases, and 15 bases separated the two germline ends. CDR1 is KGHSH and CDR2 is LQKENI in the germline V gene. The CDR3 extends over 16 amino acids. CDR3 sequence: CASSRGPRGANEKLFF. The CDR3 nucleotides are TGTGCCAGCTCACGCGGACCTCGGGGGGCTAATGAAAAACTGTTTTTT.

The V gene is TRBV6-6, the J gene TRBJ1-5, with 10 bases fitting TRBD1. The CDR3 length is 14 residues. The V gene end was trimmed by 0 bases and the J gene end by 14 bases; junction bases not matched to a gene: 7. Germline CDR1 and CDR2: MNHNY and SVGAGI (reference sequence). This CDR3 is CASSYSPNGQGEHF. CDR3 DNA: TGTGCCAGCAGTTACTCACCCAACGGACAGGGGGAGCATTTT.

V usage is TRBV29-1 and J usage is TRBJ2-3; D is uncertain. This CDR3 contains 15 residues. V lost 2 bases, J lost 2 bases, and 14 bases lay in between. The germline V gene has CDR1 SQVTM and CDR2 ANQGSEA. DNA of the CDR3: TGCAGCGTTGAACTGAGACACGAAGTCACAGATACGCAGTATTTT. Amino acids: CSVELRHEVTDTQYF.

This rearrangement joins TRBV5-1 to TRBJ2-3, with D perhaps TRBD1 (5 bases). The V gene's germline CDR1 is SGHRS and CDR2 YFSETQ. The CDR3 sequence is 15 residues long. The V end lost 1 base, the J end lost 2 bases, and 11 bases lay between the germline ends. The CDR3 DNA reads TGCGCCAGCAGCTTGACAGGTTCTTCCACAGATACGCAGTATTTT. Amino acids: CASSLTGSSTDTQYF.

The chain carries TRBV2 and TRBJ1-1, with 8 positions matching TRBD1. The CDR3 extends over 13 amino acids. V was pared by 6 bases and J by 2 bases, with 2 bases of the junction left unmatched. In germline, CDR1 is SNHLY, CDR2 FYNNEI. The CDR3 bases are TGTGCCAGCAGGGACAGGGTAAACACTGAAGCTTTCTTT. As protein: CASRDRVNTEAFF.

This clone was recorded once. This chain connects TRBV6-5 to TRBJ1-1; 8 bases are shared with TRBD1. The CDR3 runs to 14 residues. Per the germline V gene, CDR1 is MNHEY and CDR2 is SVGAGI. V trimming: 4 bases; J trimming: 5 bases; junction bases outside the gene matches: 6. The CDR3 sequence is CASSFGQGKTEAFF. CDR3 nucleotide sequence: TGTGCCAGCAGTTTCGGACAGGGAAAAACTGAAGCTTTCTTT.

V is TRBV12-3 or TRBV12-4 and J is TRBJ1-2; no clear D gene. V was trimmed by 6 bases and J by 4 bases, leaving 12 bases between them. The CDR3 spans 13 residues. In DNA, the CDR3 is TGTGCCAGCAGCCTTATCCCCCCCTATGGCTACACCTTC. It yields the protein CASSLIPPYGYTF.

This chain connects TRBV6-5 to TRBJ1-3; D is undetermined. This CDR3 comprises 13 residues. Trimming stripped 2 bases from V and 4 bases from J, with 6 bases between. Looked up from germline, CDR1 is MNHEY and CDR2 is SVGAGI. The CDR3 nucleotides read TGTGCCAGCAGTTACCGACTCGGAAACACCATATATTTT. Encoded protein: CASSYRLGNTIYF.

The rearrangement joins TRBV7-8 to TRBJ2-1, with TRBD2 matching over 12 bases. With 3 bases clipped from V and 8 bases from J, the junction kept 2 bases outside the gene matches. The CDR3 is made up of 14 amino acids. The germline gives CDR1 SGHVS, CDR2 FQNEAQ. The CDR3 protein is CASSFLAGGDEQFF. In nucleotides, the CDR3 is TGTGCCAGCAGCTTCCTAGCGGGGGGGGATGAGCAGTTCTTC.

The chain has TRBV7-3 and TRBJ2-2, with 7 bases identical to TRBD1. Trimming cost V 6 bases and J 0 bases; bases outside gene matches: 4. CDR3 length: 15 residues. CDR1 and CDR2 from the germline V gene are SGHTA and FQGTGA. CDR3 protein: CASRTGQSNTGELFF. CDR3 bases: TGTGCCAGCAGGACGGGACAGTCGAACACCGGGGAGCTGTTTTTT. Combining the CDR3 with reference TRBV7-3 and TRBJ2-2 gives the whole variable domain GAGVSQTPSNKVTEKGKYVELRCDPISGHTALYWYRQSLGQGPEFLIYFQGTGAADDSGLPNDRFFAVRPEGSVSTLKIQRTERGDSAVYLCASRTGQSNTGELFFGEGSRLTVL.

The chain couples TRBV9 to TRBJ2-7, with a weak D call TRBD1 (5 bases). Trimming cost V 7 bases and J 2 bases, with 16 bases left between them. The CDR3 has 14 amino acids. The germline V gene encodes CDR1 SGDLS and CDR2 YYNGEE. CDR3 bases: TGTGCCAGCTCCCCCGACAGTTGGACCTACGAGCAGTACTTC. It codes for CASSPDSWTYEQYF. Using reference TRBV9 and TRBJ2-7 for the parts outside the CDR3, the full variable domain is DSGVTQTPKHLITATGQRVTLRCSPRSGDLSVYWYQQSLDQGLQFLIQYYNGEERAKGNILERFSAQQFPDLHSELNLSSLELGDSALYFCASSPDSWTYEQYFGPGTRLTVT.

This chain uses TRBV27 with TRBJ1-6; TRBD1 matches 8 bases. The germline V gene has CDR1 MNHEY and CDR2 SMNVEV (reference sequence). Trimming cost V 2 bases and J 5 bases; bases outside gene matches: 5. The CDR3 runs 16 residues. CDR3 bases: TGTGCCAGCAGTTTAGTACAGGGGGTCAATAATTCACCCCTCCACTTT. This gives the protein CASSLVQGVNNSPLHF.

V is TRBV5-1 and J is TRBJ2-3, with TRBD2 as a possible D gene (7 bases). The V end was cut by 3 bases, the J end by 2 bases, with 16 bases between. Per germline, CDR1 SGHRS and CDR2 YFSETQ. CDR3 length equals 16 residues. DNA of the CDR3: TGCGCCAGCAGCTGGGGGGGGCGCCAAACCACAGATACGCAGTATTTT. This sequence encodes CASSWGGRQTTDTQYF.

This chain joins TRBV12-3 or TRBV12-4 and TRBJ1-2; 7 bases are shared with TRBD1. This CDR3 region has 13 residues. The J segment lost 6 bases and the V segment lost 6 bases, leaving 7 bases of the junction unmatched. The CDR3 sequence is CASRTTGADGYTF. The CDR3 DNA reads TGTGCCAGCAGAACTACAGGGGCCGATGGCTACACCTTC.

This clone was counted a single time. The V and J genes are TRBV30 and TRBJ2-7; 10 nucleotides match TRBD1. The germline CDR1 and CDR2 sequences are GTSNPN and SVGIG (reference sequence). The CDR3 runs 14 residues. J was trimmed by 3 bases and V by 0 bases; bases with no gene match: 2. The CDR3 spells CAWSVGTGDYEQYF. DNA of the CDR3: TGTGCCTGGAGTGTAGGGACAGGGGACTACGAGCAGTACTTC.

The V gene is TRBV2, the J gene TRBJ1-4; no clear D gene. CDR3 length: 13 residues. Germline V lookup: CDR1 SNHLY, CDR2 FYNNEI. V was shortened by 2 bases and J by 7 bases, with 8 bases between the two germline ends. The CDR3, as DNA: TGTGCCAGCAGTGAATCGGGTCGTGAAAAACTGTTTTTT. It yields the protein CASSESGREKLFF.

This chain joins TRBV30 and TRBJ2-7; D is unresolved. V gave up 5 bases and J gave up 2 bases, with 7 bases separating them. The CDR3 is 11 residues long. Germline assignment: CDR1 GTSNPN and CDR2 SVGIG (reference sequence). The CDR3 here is CAWQSPYEQYF. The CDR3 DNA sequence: TGTGCCTGGCAGTCACCCTACGAGCAGTACTTC. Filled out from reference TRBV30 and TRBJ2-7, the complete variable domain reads SQTIHQWPATLVQPVGSPLSLECTVEGTSNPNLYWYRQAAGRGLQLLFYSVGIGQISSEVPQNLSASRPQDRQFILSSKKLLLSDSGFYLCAWQSPYEQYFGPGTRLTVT.

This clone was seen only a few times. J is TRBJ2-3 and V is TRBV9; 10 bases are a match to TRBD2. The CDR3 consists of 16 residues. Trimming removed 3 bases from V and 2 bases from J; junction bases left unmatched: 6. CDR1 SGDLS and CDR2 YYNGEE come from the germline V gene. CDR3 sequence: CASSAYSGGHTDTQYF. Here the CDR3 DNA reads TGTGCCAGCAGCGCCTATAGCGGGGGGCACACAGATACGCAGTATTTT.

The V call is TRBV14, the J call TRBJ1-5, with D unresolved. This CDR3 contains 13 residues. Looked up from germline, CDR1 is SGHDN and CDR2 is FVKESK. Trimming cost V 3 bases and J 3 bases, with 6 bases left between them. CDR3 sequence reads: CASSQYTNQPQHF. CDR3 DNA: TGTGCCAGCAGCCAGTACACCAATCAGCCCCAGCATTTT.